The entry that follows covers one TCR beta chain sequence. Its antigen remains unknown. This entry comes from a study of T cell responses to AZD1222 COVID-19 vaccine. Study-level background: Investigators merged groups given second doses at roughly 4 or roughly 12 weeks.

The table came from immunoSEQ multiplex PCR; TCRdb's copy has only in-frame clones and leaves some out. The sample has about 100,000 clones, approximately 90% seen once. Germline V gene lookup returns CDR1 MNHEY and CDR2 SVGAGI. The V and J ends lost 6 bases and 2 bases respectively, with 8 bases between them. CDR3 length: 12 residues. Study outcomes and limitations: Only a handful of individuals given AZD1222 were seropositive at baseline. Compared with day 0, the breadth and depth of the Spike-specific TCR repertoire rose significantly after two doses of AZD1222. Females made up more of the donors, who were largely white British, and clonal diversity may have come out too low.

The origin of this receptor is an adult in good health. The V and J genes are TRBV6-5 and TRBJ2-7; possibly TRBD2 for D (6 bases). The sample was peripheral blood, taken on day 0 of AZD1222 vaccination. The CDR3 protein is CASSPGAYEQYF. CDR3 DNA: TGTGCCAGCAGCCCGGGGGCCTACGAGCAGTACTTC.